The 3 T cell receptor beta chains below were found in one sample sequenced in a study of metastatic and nonmetastatic thyroid tumors. TCRdb re-called the PCR reads via MiXCR. The top ten clones hold around 4.4% of a sample with 20,000 to 25,000 clones, 20% to 25% of them seen once. Each patient went into thyroid surgery without having received any treatment. Sequencing was carried out using adjacent normal tissue. The receptor source for this set is a female donor with papillary thyroid cancer or a benign thyroid nodule (not recorded which). Some clones in this sample may be carry-over from other donors' samples.

Regarding this clone: Sequence at one end of the junction differs from germline and may be a read error. This chain connects TRBV20-1 to TRBJ2-3; tentative D call: TRBD2 (6 bases). This CDR3 spans 12 amino acids. From germline, CDR1 is DFQATT and CDR2 SNEGSKA (reference sequence). Here the CDR3 DNA reads TGCAGGGTGGAGGGGATAACAGATTCGCAGTATTTT. This translates into CRVEGITDSQYF.

This chain links TRBV5-1 with TRBJ1-1; the D gene is possibly TRBD1 (6 bases). The CDR3 runs 15 residues. Trimming left V 3 bases short and J 2 bases short, with 14 bases between. Germline values: CDR1 SGHRS, CDR2 YFSETQ. The CDR3 nucleotides are TGCGCCAGCAGCTACGTGGGGACACCCAACACTGAAGCTTTCTTT. Protein product: CASSYVGTPNTEAFF.

This clone was counted at least ten times. The chain couples TRBV28 to TRBJ1-6; D is undetermined. The CDR3 runs to 15 residues. Germline CDR1 is MDHEN and CDR2 is SYDVKM. The germline V and J ends were trimmed by 5 bases and 4 bases, with 12 bases remaining between them. The CDR3 spells CASSTGPVYNSPLHF. DNA of the CDR3: TGTGCCAGCAGTACCGGGCCCGTTTATAATTCACCCCTCCACTTT.